This T cell receptor beta chain was found in a study of T cell responses to AZD1222 COVID-19 vaccine. CDR3 length equals 11 residues. V was trimmed by 1 base and J by 7 bases, leaving 4 bases between them. The V gene's germline CDR1 is ENHRY and CDR2 SYGVKD. Generated by immunoSEQ multiplex PCR, the TCRdb table keeps only in-frame clones and is missing some. Counted here are 150,000 to 200,000 clones, about 92% occurring once; the ten biggest clones make up over 0.8%. The study, taken as a whole, reports: Donors were largely white British and mainly female; clonal diversity was possibly underestimated. Sampling that yielded the repertoires occurred only after the peak T cell response.

With regard to this clone: Its antigen is undetermined.

The rearrangement links TRBV10-3 to TRBJ1-2; D unresolved. The source was peripheral blood, collected on day 0 of AZD1222 vaccination. The TCR comes from an adult in good health. CDR3 nucleotide sequence: TGTGCCATCAGTGAGTTTTCTGGCTACACCTTC. Translating gives CAISEFSGYTF.